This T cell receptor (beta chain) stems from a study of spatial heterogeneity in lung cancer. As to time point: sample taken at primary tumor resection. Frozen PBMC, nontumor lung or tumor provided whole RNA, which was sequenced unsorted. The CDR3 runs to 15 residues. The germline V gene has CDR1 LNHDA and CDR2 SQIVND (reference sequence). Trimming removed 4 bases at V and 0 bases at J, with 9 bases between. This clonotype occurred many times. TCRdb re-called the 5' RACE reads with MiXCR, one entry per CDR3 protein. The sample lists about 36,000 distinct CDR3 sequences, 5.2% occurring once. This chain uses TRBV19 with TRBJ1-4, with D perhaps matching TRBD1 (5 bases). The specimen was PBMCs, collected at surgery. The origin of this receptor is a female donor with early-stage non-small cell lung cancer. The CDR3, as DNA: TGTGCCAGTAGTACGGGGGTCGCAACTAATGAAAAACTGTTTTTT. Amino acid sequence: CASSTGVATNEKLFF.